Reported below is one TCR beta chain. No antigen is known for it. This sample is drawn from a study of cytomegalovirus exposure and HLA in healthy donors. Broader study findings: In a later analysis, TCR association rates varied by HLA locus: DRB1 most, HLA-C fewest.

The PCR was carried out with 60 Vbeta primers and 13 Jbeta primers. Some clones are missing from TCRdb's copy, which holds only in-frame ones; the method was immunoSEQ multiplex PCR. Of tens of thousands of clones listed, around 65% are singletons. Per the germline V gene, CDR1 is SGHRS and CDR2 is YFSETQ. V shed 3 bases and J shed 0 bases, with 13 bases lying between them. The CDR3 sequence is 17 residues long. This TCR was recovered from a man in his fifties or sixties in good health and CMV-seropositive. Sequenced material: PBMCs. This chain links TRBV5-1 with TRBJ1-6, with a tentative D call TRBD1 (5 bases). The CDR3, as DNA: TGCGCCAGCAGCTCCGGGACTGCTAGCTCCTATAATTCACCCCTCCACTTT. It is translated as CASSSGTASSYNSPLHF.